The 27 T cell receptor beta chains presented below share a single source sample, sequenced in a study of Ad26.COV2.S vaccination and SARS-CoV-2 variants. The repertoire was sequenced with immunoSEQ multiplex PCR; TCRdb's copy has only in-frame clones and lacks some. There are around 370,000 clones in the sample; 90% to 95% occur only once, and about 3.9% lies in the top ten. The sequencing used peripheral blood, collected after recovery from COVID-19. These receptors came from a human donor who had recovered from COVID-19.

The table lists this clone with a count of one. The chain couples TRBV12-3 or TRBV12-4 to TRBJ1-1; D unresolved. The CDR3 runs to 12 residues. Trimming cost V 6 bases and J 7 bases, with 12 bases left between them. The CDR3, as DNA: TGTGCCAGCAGATACCGACTGATTGAAGCTTTCTTT. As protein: CASRYRLIEAFF.

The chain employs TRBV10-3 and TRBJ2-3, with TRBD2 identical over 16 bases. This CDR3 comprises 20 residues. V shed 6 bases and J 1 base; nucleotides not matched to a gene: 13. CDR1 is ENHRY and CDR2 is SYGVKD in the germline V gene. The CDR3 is CAISDPGTSGGAVRTDTQYF. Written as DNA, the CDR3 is TGTGCCATCAGCGACCCCGGGACTAGCGGGGGGGCTGTCCGCACAGATACGCAGTATTTT.

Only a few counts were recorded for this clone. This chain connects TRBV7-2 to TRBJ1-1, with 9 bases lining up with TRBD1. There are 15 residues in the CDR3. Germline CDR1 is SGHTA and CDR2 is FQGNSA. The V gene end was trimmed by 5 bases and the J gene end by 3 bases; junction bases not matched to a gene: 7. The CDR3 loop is CASSRKDRGDTEAFF. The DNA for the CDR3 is TGTGCCAGCAGCAGAAAGGACAGGGGAGACACTGAAGCTTTCTTT.

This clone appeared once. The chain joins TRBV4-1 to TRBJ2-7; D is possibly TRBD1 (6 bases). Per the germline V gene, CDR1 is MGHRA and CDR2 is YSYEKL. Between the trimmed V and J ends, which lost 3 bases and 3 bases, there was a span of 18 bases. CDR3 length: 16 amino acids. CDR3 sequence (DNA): TGCGCCAGCAGCCAGTCATACCGGGACATCCTCTACGAGCAGTACTTC. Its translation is CASSQSYRDILYEQYF.

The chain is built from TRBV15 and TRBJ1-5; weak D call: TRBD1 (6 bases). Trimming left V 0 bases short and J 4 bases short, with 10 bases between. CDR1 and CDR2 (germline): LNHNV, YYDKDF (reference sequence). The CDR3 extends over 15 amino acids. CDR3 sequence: CATSRDVTGNQPQHF. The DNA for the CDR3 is TGTGCCACCAGCAGAGATGTAACAGGGAATCAGCCCCAGCATTTT.

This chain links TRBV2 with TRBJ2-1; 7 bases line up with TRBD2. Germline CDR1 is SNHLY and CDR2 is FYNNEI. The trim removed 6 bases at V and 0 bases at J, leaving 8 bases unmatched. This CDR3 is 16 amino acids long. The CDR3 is CASRQTSASSYNEQFF. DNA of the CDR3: TGTGCCAGCAGACAAACTAGCGCCAGCTCCTACAATGAGCAGTTCTTC.

The CDR3: CASSPDRGNYGYTF. CDR3 coding DNA: TGCGCCAGCAGCCCCGACAGGGGTAACTATGGCTACACCTTC. The chain couples TRBV5-1 to TRBJ1-2; 8 nucleotides align to TRBD1. CDR3 size: 14 residues. Germline V gene data show CDR1 as SGHRS and CDR2 as YFSETQ. V dropped 4 bases and J dropped 1; count of bases not matched to a gene: 3.

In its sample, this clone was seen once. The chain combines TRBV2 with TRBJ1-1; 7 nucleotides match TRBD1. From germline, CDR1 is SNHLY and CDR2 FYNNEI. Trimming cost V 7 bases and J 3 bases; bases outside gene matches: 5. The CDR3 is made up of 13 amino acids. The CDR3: CASTRQGDTEAFF. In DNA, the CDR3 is TGTGCCAGCACTCGGCAGGGGGACACTGAAGCTTTCTTT.

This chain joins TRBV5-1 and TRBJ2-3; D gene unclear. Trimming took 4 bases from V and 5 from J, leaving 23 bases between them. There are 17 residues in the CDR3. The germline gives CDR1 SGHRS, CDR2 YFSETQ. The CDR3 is CASSDGLWGSWIDTQYF. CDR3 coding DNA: TGCGCCAGCAGCGATGGGCTCTGGGGATCGTGGATAGATACGCAGTATTTT.

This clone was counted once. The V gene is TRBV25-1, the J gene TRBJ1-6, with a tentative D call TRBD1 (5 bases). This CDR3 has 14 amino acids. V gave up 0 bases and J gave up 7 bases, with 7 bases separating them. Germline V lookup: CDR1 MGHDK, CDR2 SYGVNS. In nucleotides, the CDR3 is TGTGCCAGCAGTGAATACGACAGCAATTCACCCCTCCACTTT. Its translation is CASSEYDSNSPLHF.

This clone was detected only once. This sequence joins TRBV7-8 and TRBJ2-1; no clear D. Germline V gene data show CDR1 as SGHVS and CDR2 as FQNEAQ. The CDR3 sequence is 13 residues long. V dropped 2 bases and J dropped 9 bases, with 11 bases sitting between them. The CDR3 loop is CASSLSWGSEQFF. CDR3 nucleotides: TGTGCCAGCAGCTTATCTTGGGGTAGTGAGCAGTTCTTC.

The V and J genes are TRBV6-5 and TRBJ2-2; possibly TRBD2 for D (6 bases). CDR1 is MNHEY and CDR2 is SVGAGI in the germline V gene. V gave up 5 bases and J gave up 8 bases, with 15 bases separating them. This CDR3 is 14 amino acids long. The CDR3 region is CASSQTGLPGELFF. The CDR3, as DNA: TGTGCCAGCAGTCAAACCGGACTACCGGGGGAGCTGTTTTTT.

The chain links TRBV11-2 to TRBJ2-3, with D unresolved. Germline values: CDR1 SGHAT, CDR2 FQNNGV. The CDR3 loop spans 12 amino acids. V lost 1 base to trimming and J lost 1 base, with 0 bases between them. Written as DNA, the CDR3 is TGTGCCAGCAGCTTAGGCACAGATACGCAGTATTTT. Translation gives CASSLGTDTQYF.

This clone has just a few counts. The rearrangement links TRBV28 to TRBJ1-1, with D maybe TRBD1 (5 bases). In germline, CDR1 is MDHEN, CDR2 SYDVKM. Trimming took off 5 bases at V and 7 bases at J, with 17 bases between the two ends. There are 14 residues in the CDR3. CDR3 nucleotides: TGTGCCAGCAGTATAACCGGGACGGATATTGAAGCTTTCTTT. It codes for CASSITGTDIEAFF. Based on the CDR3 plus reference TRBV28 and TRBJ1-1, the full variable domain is DVKVTQSSRYLVKRTGEKVFLECVQDMDHENMFWYRQDPGLGLRLIYFSYDVKMKEKGDIPEGYSVSREKKERFSLILESASTNQTSMYLCASSITGTDIEAFFGQGTRLTVV.

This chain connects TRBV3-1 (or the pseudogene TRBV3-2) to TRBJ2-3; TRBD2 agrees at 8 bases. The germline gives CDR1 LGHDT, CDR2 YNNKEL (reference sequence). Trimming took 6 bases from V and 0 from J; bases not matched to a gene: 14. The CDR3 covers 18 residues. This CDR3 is CASSRLSGGPASTDTQYF. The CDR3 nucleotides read TGTGCCAGCAGTAGGCTTTCGGGGGGGCCCGCTAGCACAGATACGCAGTATTTT.

This chain's CDR3 is CASSLGGAGGETQYF. CDR3 bases: TGCGCCAGCAGTCTCGGAGGGGCGGGCGGAGAGACCCAGTACTTC. The V gene is TRBV10-2, the J gene TRBJ2-5, with D tentatively TRBD2 (6 bases). Deletions cut 5 bases from V and 4 bases from J, with 17 bases between. The CDR3 sequence is 15 residues long. The V gene's germline CDR1 is WSHSY and CDR2 SAAADI.

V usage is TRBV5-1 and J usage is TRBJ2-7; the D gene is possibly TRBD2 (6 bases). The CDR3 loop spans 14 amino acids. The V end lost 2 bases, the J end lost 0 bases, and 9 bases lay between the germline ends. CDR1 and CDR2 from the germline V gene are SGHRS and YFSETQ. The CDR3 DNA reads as TGCGCCAGCAGCTTAGACGGGAGCTCCTACGAGCAGTACTTC. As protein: CASSLDGSSYEQYF.

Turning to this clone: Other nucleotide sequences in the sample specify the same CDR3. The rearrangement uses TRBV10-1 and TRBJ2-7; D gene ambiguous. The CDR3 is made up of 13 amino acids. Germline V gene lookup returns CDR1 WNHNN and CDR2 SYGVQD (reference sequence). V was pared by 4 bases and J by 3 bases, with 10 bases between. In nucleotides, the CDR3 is TGCGCCAGCAGTGCCGTAGCTAACTACGAGCAGTACTTC. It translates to CASSAVANYEQYF.

The CDR3 region is CASSLFNSPLHF. The CDR3 DNA reads as TGTGCCAGCAGCCTGTTTAATTCACCCCTCCACTTT. This chain links TRBV11-2 with TRBJ1-6, with D unclear. The germline V gene has CDR1 SGHAT and CDR2 FQNNGV. The V end was cut by 5 bases, the J end by 6 bases, with 5 bases between. The CDR3 runs to 12 residues.

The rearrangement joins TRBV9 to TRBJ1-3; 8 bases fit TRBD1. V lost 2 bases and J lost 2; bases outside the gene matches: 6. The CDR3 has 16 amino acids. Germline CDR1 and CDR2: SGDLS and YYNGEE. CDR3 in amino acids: CASSVSGRGPGNTIYF. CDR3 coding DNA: TGTGCCAGCAGCGTCTCCGGCAGGGGGCCTGGAAACACCATATATTTT.

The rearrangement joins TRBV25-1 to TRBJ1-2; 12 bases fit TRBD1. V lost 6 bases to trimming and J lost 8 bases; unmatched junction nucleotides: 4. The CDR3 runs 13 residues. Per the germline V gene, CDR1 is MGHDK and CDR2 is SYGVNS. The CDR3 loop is CASRGTGGGGYTF. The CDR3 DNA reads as TGTGCCAGCAGGGGGACAGGGGGCGGCGGCTACACCTTC.

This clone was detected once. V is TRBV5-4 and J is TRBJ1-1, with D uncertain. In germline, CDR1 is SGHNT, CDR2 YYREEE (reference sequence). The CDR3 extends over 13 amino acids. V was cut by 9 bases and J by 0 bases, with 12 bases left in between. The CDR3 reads CATRGRMNTEAFF. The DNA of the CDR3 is TGTGCCACCAGAGGACGGATGAACACTGAAGCTTTCTTT.

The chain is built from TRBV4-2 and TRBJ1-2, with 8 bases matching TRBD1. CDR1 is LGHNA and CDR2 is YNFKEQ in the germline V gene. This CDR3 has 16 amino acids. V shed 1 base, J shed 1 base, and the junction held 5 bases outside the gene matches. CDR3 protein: CASSQGGTGSNYGYTF. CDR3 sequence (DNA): TGTGCCAGCAGCCAAGGCGGGACAGGAAGTAACTATGGCTACACCTTC.

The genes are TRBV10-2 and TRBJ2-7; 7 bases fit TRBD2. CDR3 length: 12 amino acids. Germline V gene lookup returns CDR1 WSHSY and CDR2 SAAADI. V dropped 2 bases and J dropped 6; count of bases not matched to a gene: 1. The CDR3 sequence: CASSEGGGEQYF. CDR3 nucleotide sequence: TGCGCCAGCAGTGAGGGGGGGGGCGAGCAGTACTTC.

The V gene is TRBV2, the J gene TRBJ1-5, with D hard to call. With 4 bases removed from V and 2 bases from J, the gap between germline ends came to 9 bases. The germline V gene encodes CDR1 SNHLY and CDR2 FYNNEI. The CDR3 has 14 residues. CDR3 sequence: CASSGVYGNQPQHF. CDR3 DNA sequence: TGTGCCAGCAGTGGGGTTTACGGCAATCAGCCCCAGCATTTT. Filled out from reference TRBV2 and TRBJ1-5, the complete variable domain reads EPEVTQTPSHQVTQMGQEVILRCVPISNHLYFYWYRQILGQKVEFLVSFYNNEISEKSEIFDDQFSVERPDGSNFTLKIRSTKLEDSAMYFCASSGVYGNQPQHFGDGTRLSIL.

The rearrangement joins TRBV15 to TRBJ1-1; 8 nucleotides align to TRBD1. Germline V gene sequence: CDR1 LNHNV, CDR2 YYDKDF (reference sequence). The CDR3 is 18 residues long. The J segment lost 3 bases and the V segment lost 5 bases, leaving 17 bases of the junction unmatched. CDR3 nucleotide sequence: TGTGCCACCAGCCACCACACCCGGGACAGGATTGCGGACACTGAAGCTTTCTTT. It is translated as CATSHHTRDRIADTEAFF.

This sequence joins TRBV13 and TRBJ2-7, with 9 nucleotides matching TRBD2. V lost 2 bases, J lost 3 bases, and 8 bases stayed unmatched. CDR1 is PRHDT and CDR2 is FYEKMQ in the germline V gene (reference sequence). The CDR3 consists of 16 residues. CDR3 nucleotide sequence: TGTGCCAGCAGCTTATACGCTAGCGGGGTCAACTACGAGCAGTACTTC. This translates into CASSLYASGVNYEQYF.